Below, 5 T cell receptor beta chains from the same sample are listed, as sequenced in a study of blood T cell repertoires in COVID-19. Repertoires were generated with immunoSEQ multiplex PCR, while TCRdb's copy carries only in-frame clones and drops some. Here the sample spans about 71,000 clones, roughly 90% being singletons. The sequenced material came from peripheral blood. Source of these receptors: a man aged 30 to 39 with acute or convalescent COVID-19.

The chain's CDR3 is CASSSGTLDGYTF. CDR3 sequence (DNA): TGTGCCAGCAGCTCCGGGACACTCGATGGCTACACCTTC. The chain is built from TRBV5-5 and TRBJ1-2, with D perhaps TRBD1 (6 bases). The V end was cut by 3 bases, the J end by 6 bases, with 12 bases between. CDR3 length: 13 amino acids. CDR1 is SGHKS and CDR2 is YYEKEE in the germline V gene (reference sequence).

The chain carries TRBV7-2 and TRBJ1-5; the match to TRBD1 covers 8 bases. The CDR3 loop spans 14 amino acids. Losses at the gene ends were 1 base for V and 7 bases for J; bases not matched to a gene: 3. Germline-derived CDR1 and CDR2 are SGHTA and FQGNSA. In nucleotides, the CDR3 is TGTGCCAGCAGCTTAGGACAGGGGATACAGCCCCAGCATTTT. As protein: CASSLGQGIQPQHF.

This chain uses TRBV18 with TRBJ2-5; weak D call: TRBD1 (5 bases). V was cut by 4 bases and J by 2 bases, with 14 bases left in between. The germline gives CDR1 KGHSH, CDR2 LQKENI. The CDR3 covers 15 residues. CDR3 residues: CASSRAGNFQETQYF. CDR3 DNA sequence: TGTGCCAGCTCACGCGCAGGGAATTTTCAAGAGACCCAGTACTTC.

In its sample, this clone was seen a few times. The chain recombines TRBV19 with TRBJ1-2; TRBD1 is a possible D gene (6 bases). The CDR3 runs 15 residues. Deletions cut 5 bases from V and 4 bases from J, with 17 bases between. The germline V gene has CDR1 LNHDA and CDR2 SQIVND (reference sequence). As DNA, the CDR3 is TGTGCCAGTAGTCCACGGGACAAGAGGGGCTATGGCTACACCTTC. It translates to CASSPRDKRGYGYTF.

V gene TRBV7-9 combines with J gene TRBJ2-3; 8 bases fit TRBD1. Germline V gene data show CDR1 as SEHNR and CDR2 as FQNEAQ (reference sequence). This CDR3 has 14 amino acids. With V trimmed by 4 bases and J by 9 bases, 9 bases remained unmatched. The CDR3 nucleotides are TGTGCCAGCAGCTCATCAAACAGGGGGAGCACGCAGTATTTT. Its translation: CASSSSNRGSTQYF.